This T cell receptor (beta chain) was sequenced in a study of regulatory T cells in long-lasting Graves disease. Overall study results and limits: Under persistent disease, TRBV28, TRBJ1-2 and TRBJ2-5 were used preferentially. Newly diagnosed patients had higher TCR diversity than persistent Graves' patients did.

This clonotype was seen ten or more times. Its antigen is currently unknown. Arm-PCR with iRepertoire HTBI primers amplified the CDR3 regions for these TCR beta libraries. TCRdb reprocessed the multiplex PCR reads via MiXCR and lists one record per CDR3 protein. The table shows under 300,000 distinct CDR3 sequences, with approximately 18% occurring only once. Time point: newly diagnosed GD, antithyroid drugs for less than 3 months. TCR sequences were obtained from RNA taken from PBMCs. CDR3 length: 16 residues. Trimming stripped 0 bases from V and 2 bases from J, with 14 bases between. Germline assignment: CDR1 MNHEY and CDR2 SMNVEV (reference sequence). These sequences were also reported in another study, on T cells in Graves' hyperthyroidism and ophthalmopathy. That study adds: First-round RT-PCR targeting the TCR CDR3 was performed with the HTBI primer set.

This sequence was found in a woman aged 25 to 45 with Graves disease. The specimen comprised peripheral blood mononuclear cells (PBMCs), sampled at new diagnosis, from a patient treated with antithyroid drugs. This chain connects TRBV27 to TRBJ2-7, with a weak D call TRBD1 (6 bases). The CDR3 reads CASSLSLRQVAYEQYF. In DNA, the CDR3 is TGTGCCAGCAGTTTATCGTTAAGACAGGTAGCCTACGAGCAGTACTTC.